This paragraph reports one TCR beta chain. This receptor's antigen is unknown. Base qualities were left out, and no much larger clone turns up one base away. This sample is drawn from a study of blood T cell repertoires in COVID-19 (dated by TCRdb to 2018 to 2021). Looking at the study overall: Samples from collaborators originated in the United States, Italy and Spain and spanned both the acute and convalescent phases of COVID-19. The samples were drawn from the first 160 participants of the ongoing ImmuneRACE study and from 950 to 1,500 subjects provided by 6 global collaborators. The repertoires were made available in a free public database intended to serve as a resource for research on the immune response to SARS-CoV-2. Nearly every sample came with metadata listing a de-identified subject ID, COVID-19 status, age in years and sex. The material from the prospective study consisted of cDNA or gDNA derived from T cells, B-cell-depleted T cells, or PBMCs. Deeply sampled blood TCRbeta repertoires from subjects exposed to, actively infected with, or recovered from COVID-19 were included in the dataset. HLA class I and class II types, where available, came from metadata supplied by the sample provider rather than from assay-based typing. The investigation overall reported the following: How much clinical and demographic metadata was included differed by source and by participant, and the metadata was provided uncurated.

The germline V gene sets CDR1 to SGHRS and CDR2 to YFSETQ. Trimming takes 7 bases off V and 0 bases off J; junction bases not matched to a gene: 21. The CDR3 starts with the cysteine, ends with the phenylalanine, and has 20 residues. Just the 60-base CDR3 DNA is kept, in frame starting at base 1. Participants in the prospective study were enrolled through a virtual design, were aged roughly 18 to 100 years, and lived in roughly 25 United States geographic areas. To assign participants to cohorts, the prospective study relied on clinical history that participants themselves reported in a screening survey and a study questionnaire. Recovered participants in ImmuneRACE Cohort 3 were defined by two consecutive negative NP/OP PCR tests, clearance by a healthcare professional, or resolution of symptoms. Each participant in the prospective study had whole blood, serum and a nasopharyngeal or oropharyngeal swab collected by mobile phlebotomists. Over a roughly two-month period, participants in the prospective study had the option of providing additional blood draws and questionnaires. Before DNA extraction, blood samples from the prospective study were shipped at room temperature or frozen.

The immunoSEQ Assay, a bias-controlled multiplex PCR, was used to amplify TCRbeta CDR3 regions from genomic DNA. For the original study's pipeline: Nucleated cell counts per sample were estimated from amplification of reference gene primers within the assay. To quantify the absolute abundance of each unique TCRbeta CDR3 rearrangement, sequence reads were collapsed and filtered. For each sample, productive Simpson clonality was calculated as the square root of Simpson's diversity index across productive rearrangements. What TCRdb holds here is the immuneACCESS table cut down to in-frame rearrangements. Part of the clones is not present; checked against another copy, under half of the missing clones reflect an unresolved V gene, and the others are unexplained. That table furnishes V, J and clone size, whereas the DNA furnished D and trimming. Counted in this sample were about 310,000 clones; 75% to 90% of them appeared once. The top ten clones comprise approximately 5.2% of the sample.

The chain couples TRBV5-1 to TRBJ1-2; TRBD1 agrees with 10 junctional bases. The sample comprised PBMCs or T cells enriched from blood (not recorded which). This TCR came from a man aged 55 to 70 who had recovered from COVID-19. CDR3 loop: CASASTLSGTGALANYGYTF. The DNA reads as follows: TGCGCCAGCGCCTCAACATTATCCGGGACAGGGGCGTTAGCTAACTATGGCTACACCTTC.